One and the same sample provided the 21 T cell receptor beta chains below, sequenced in a study of blood T cell repertoires in COVID-19. Only in-frame clones appear in the TCRdb table, and some are missing; sequencing was by immunoSEQ multiplex PCR. The table records about 180,000 clones, over 75% of them present only once. Sequencing used PBMCs or T cells enriched from blood (not recorded which). All receptors come from a woman aged 35 to 49 with acute COVID-19.

The rearrangement links TRBV7-2 to TRBJ2-5; 14 positions agree with TRBD2. The trim removed 5 bases at V and 9 bases at J, leaving 8 bases unmatched. This CDR3 is 15 amino acids long. The germline CDR1 and CDR2 sequences are SGHTA and FQGNSA. CDR3 loop: CASSIGTSGSTAQYF. The CDR3 DNA is TGTGCCAGCAGCATCGGGACTAGCGGGAGTACGGCCCAGTACTTC.

J is TRBJ2-5 and V is TRBV5-1; 10 bases line up with TRBD2. The ends lost 0 bases at V and 2 bases at J; junction bases unmatched: 10. This CDR3 has 18 residues. Germline V lookup: CDR1 SGHRS, CDR2 YFSETQ. Written as DNA, the CDR3 is TGCGCCAGCAGCTTGGCTGGGACCGGGACTAGCGCGCAAGAGACCCAGTACTTC. This codes for CASSLAGTGTSAQETQYF.

The V gene is TRBV13, the J gene TRBJ1-1; 10 bases are a match to TRBD1. The CDR3 is 13 residues long. The germline V gene has CDR1 PRHDT and CDR2 FYEKMQ (reference sequence). With V trimmed by 5 bases and J by 8 bases, 5 bases remained unmatched. In DNA, the CDR3 is TGTGCCAGCAGCAGAGACAGGGGGCGGGAAGCTTTCTTT. As protein: CASSRDRGREAFF.

The chain couples TRBV19 to TRBJ1-1; 7 nucleotides match TRBD1. V shed 6 bases, J shed 10 bases, and the junction held 8 bases outside the gene matches. The CDR3 runs 12 residues. CDR1 is LNHDA, CDR2 SQIVND, per germline (reference sequence). The CDR3 region has the DNA TGTGCCAGTAGCGACAGGGCCGAGGGAGCTTTCTTT. Translated: CASSDRAEGAFF.

The V and J genes are TRBV5-1 and TRBJ1-2; weak D call: TRBD1 (6 bases). Per germline, CDR1 SGHRS and CDR2 YFSETQ. This CDR3 is built from 14 residues. Trimming left V 4 bases short and J 4 bases short, with 14 bases between. This CDR3 is CASSPGQGLYGYTF. For the CDR3, the DNA is TGCGCCAGCAGCCCCGGTCAGGGGCTCTATGGCTACACCTTC. The variable domain in full, completed from reference TRBV5-1 and TRBJ1-2, reads KAGVTQTPRYLIKTRGQQVTLSCSPISGHRSVSWYQQTPGQGLQFLFEYFSETQRNKGNFPGRFSGRQFSNSRSEMNVSTLELGDSALYLCASSPGQGLYGYTFGSGTRLTVV.

The chain combines TRBV3-1 (or the pseudogene TRBV3-2) with TRBJ1-1; no clear D gene. Between the trimmed V and J ends, which lost 0 bases and 10 bases, there was a span of 12 bases. In germline, CDR1 is LGHDT, CDR2 YNNKEL (reference sequence). The CDR3 runs 13 residues. CDR3 sequence: CASSQEGNSGAFF. CDR3 nucleotide sequence: TGTGCCAGCAGCCAAGAGGGTAACAGCGGAGCTTTCTTT.

The rearrangement uses TRBV19 and TRBJ2-3; a possible D gene is TRBD1 (5 bases). This CDR3 region has 14 residues. CDR1 and CDR2 from the germline V gene are LNHDA and SQIVND (reference sequence). Trimming shortened V by 4 bases and J by 2 bases, and 10 bases separated the two germline ends. CDR3 bases: TGTGCCAGTAGTACCCTGACAGACACAGATACGCAGTATTTT. Protein product: CASSTLTDTDTQYF.

This chain links TRBV27 with TRBJ2-2; tentatively, D is TRBD1 (6 bases). The CDR3 extends over 18 amino acids. Trimming took off 8 bases at V and 1 base at J, with 23 bases between the two ends. Germline values: CDR1 MNHEY, CDR2 SMNVEV (reference sequence). CDR3 sequence: CASSPPPGQTQNTGELFF. The DNA for the CDR3 is TGTGCCAGCTCGCCCCCCCCCGGACAGACCCAGAACACCGGGGAGCTGTTTTTT.

The table lists this clone with a few counts. The chain has TRBV5-1 and TRBJ1-2, with a tentative D call TRBD1 (5 bases). The CDR3 extends over 14 amino acids. V lost 2 bases and J lost 3, with 11 bases in between. Germline-derived CDR1 and CDR2 are SGHRS and YFSETQ. The CDR3 DNA reads TGCGCCAGCAGCTTAGGGGAGGGCGACTATGGCTACACCTTC. The encoded protein is CASSLGEGDYGYTF.

The chain links TRBV9 to TRBJ2-1, with 10 positions matching TRBD1. The CDR3 runs to 16 residues. From germline, CDR1 is SGDLS and CDR2 YYNGEE. The junction had 11 bases not matched to a gene; V was cut back by 4 bases and J by 7 bases. The CDR3 sequence is CASSPTGTGAPNEQFF. CDR3 sequence (DNA): TGTGCCAGCAGCCCGACCGGGACAGGGGCCCCAAATGAGCAGTTCTTC.

The rearrangement links TRBV6-5 to TRBJ2-1; 8 bases map to TRBD2. The CDR3 length is 16 residues. Unmatched junction bases numbered 8, after V lost 0 bases and J lost 7 bases. CDR1 and CDR2 (germline): MNHEY, SVGAGI. CDR3 residues: CASSYSPSGSWNEQFF. The CDR3 DNA follows: TGTGCCAGCAGTTACTCCCCCAGCGGGAGCTGGAATGAGCAGTTCTTC.

This chain links TRBV29-1 with TRBJ2-5; D is perhaps TRBD1 (6 bases). CDR1 SQVTM and CDR2 ANQGSEA come from the germline V gene. Trimming took off 3 bases at V and 4 bases at J, with 15 bases between the two ends. The CDR3 extends over 14 amino acids. The CDR3 sequence is CSVETAGVGETQYF. In DNA form, the CDR3 reads TGCAGCGTTGAGACGGCAGGGGTAGGAGAGACCCAGTACTTC.

This clone appeared once. This chain links TRBV19 with TRBJ2-3, with 7 bases matching TRBD2. With 7 bases clipped from V and 4 bases from J, the junction kept 14 bases outside the gene matches. Germline CDR1 and CDR2: LNHDA and SQIVND (reference sequence). The CDR3 contains 16 residues. The CDR3 DNA reads as TGTGCCAGTACCCCCGTGGGGGAGGGCCGGCCAGATACGCAGTATTTT. Its protein product is CASTPVGEGRPDTQYF. Complete variable domain (other parts from reference TRBV19 and TRBJ2-3): DGGITQSPKYLFRKEGQNVTLSCEQNLNHDAMYWYRQDPGQGLRLIYYSQIVNDFQKGDIAEGYSVSREKKESFPLTVTSAQKNPTAFYLCASTPVGEGRPDTQYFGPGTRLTVL.

This clone was seen only a few times. The V and J genes are TRBV2 and TRBJ1-6; 7 bases agree with TRBD1. Trimming removed 6 bases from V and 9 bases from J; junction bases left unmatched: 5. The V gene's germline CDR1 is SNHLY and CDR2 FYNNEI. The CDR3 sequence is 13 residues long. The CDR3 coding sequence is TGTGCCAGCAGAGGGACAGCAAGTTCACCCCTCCACTTT. This encodes CASRGTASSPLHF.

This clone came up a few times. The chain uses TRBV19 and TRBJ1-2, with 8 bases identical to TRBD1. Germline CDR1 and CDR2: LNHDA and SQIVND (reference sequence). V was pared by 7 bases and J by 4 bases, with 11 bases of the junction left unmatched. This CDR3 region has 15 residues. CDR3 region: CASTTEGTGLYGYTF. CDR3 bases: TGTGCCAGTACCACCGAGGGGACAGGACTCTATGGCTACACCTTC.

J is TRBJ1-2 and V is TRBV29-1; D unresolved. V lost 1 base and J 8 bases, leaving 14 bases between the germline ends. CDR1 is SQVTM, CDR2 ANQGSEA, per germline. The CDR3 is 13 amino acids. The CDR3 protein is CSVEVDFGWGYTF. CDR3 sequence (DNA): TGCAGCGTTGAAGTGGACTTTGGTTGGGGCTACACCTTC.

V is TRBV10-3 and J is TRBJ2-1, with 7 bases lining up with TRBD2. This CDR3 comprises 16 residues. V dropped 5 bases and J dropped 2; count of bases not matched to a gene: 9. Germline V gene data show CDR1 as ENHRY and CDR2 as SYGVKD. CDR3 coding DNA: TGTGCCATCAGTCCAGATACTAGCGTTACCTACAATGAGCAGTTCTTC. This translates into CAISPDTSVTYNEQFF.

The rearrangement uses TRBV20-1 and TRBJ2-1; maybe TRBD2 (6 bases). Trimming took off 3 bases at V and 2 bases at J, with 14 bases between the two ends. The CDR3 sequence is 15 residues long. The V gene's germline CDR1 is DFQATT and CDR2 SNEGSKA (reference sequence). The CDR3: CSASIGRGAYNEQFF. The CDR3 DNA follows: TGCAGTGCTAGTATCGGGAGAGGGGCCTACAATGAGCAGTTCTTC.

This chain links TRBV19 with TRBJ1-2; D is undetermined. Germline V gives CDR1 LNHDA, CDR2 SQIVND (reference sequence). This CDR3 comprises 13 residues. Trimming took 5 bases from V and 6 from J, leaving 13 bases between them. This CDR3 reads CASSPHRGNGYTF. The CDR3, as DNA: TGTGCCAGTAGTCCCCACCGGGGAAATGGCTACACCTTC. Full variable domain (rest looked up from reference TRBV19 and TRBJ1-2): DGGITQSPKYLFRKEGQNVTLSCEQNLNHDAMYWYRQDPGQGLRLIYYSQIVNDFQKGDIAEGYSVSREKKESFPLTVTSAQKNPTAFYLCASSPHRGNGYTFGSGTRLTVV.

The genes are TRBV6-4 and TRBJ2-7, with 9 bases fitting TRBD2. Per the germline V gene, CDR1 is MRHNA and CDR2 is SNTAGT. The junction had 11 bases not matched to a gene; V was cut back by 3 bases and J by 5 bases. CDR3 size: 16 residues. CDR3 sequence (DNA): TGTGCCAGCAGTGAGGAGGCGGGAGGGCCAATTGACGAGCAGTACTTC. It specifies CASSEEAGGPIDEQYF.

This chain joins TRBV27 and TRBJ2-5; 13 bases line up with TRBD2. Germline V gives CDR1 MNHEY, CDR2 SMNVEV (reference sequence). The CDR3 is 17 amino acids. J lost 1 base, V lost 6 bases, and 8 bases had no gene match. The CDR3 DNA sequence: TGTGCCAGCAGAAGCATTGGACTAGCGGGGGCCCAAGAGACCCAGTACTTC. Translation: CASRSIGLAGAQETQYF.